These 15 T cell receptor beta chains share one sample of origin, sequenced in a study of Tregs in tolerant kidney transplant recipients. Here immunoSEQ multiplex PCR was the method, and the copy in TCRdb shows in-frame clones only, minus some. The sample lists roughly 66,000 clones; around 90% were seen once. The specimen comprised CD8+ T cells from blood, sampled before the transplant. These receptors were obtained from a human donor who received a combined kidney and bone marrow transplant.

V and J are TRBV9 and TRBJ2-5, with D possibly TRBD2 on 6 matching bases. The germline CDR1 and CDR2 sequences are SGDLS and YYNGEE. V lost 1 base, J lost 2 bases, and 12 bases lay in between. This CDR3 has 15 residues. The CDR3 coding sequence is TGTGCCAGCAGCGTAACAGCGGGCGGACAAGAGACCCAGTACTTC. This sequence encodes CASSVTAGGQETQYF.

The rearrangement joins TRBV5-4 to TRBJ2-5; TRBD1 is a possible D gene (6 bases). The end of the DNA is better explained by TRBJ2-7, so the J call may be wrong. Germline V gene lookup returns CDR1 SGHNT and CDR2 YYREEE (reference sequence). CDR3 length: 14 amino acids. CDR3 in DNA: TGTGCCAGCAGCCTCGGGACAACCGCTTACGAGCAGTACTTC. It translates to CASSLGTTAYEQYF.

The chain is built from TRBV13 and TRBJ1-2, with D hard to call. Trimming removed 0 bases from V and 7 bases from J, with 6 bases in between. The CDR3 has 12 residues. The germline V gene encodes CDR1 PRHDT and CDR2 FYEKMQ (reference sequence). The CDR3, as DNA: TGTGCCAGCAGCTTAGGCTCCGGTGGCTACACCTTC. Translated, it gives CASSLGSGGYTF.

The chain carries TRBV7-2 and TRBJ2-1; 7 bases are shared with TRBD2. V shed 5 bases and J 2 bases; nucleotides not matched to a gene: 15. CDR3 length: 18 residues. Per germline, CDR1 SGHTA and CDR2 FQGNSA. The chain's CDR3 is CASSVLFRGGTTYNEQFF. For the CDR3, the DNA is TGTGCCAGCAGCGTACTTTTTCGTGGCGGGACTACCTACAATGAGCAGTTCTTC.

The chain carries TRBV4-1 and TRBJ2-1, with D possibly matching TRBD2 (5 bases). This CDR3 has 13 residues. Germline assignment: CDR1 MGHRA and CDR2 YSYEKL. Trimming took 1 base from V and 10 from J, leaving 11 bases between them. CDR3 loop: CASSQGIWEEQFF. The CDR3 DNA reads as TGCGCCAGCAGCCAAGGAATTTGGGAGGAGCAGTTCTTC.

This chain uses TRBV27 with TRBJ1-1, with D possibly TRBD1 on 6 matching bases. The CDR3 totals 18 residues. Germline CDR1 is MNHEY and CDR2 is SMNVEV (reference sequence). The V end lost 5 bases, the J end lost 4 bases, and 26 bases lay between the germline ends. The CDR3 DNA follows: TGTGCCAGCAGTCCAACCGACTTCGGGGGGCGCAGGAGCACTGAAGCTTTCTTT. This sequence encodes CASSPTDFGGRRSTEAFF.

V is TRBV13 and J is TRBJ1-4, with D unresolved. This CDR3 is built from 17 residues. V was pared by 2 bases and J by 0 bases, with 13 bases between. The germline CDR1 and CDR2 sequences are PRHDT and FYEKMQ (reference sequence). The CDR3 DNA follows: TGTGCCAGCAGCTTACCCTCCAGACATGCAACTAATGAAAAACTGTTTTTT. This encodes CASSLPSRHATNEKLFF.

The chain has TRBV28 and TRBJ1-6; D gene ambiguous. CDR3 length: 15 amino acids. From germline, CDR1 is MDHEN and CDR2 SYDVKM. Deletions cut 2 bases from V and 5 bases from J, with 10 bases between. CDR3 in amino acids: CASSLGPRHNSPLHF. DNA of the CDR3: TGTGCCAGCAGTTTAGGGCCTCGTCATAATTCACCCCTCCACTTT. The variable domain in full, completed from reference TRBV28 and TRBJ1-6, reads DVKVTQSSRYLVKRTGEKVFLECVQDMDHENMFWYRQDPGLGLRLIYFSYDVKMKEKGDIPEGYSVSREKKERFSLILESASTNQTSMYLCASSLGPRHNSPLHFGNGTRLTVT.

This clone has just one count. The chain couples TRBV9 to TRBJ2-1; tentative D call: TRBD1 (6 bases). V was cut by 0 bases and J by 4 bases, with 11 bases left in between. Germline CDR1 SGDLS, CDR2 YYNGEE. The CDR3 has 15 amino acids. The CDR3 nucleotides read TGTGCCAGCAGCGTAGGAGGGGGAGATTACAATGAGCAGTTCTTC. Protein product: CASSVGGGDYNEQFF.

This clone has only a few counts. The gene calls are TRBV9 and TRBJ2-1, with D possibly TRBD2 on 5 matching bases. Trimming pared 4 bases from V and 4 bases from J, leaving 15 bases between. The germline CDR1 and CDR2 sequences are SGDLS and YYNGEE. The CDR3 length is 15 residues. CDR3 DNA sequence: TGTGCCAGCAGCTCTCTAGCAGCGATGTACAATGAGCAGTTCTTC. This sequence encodes CASSSLAAMYNEQFF.

V is TRBV15 and J is TRBJ1-6; D might be TRBD1 (5 bases). Between the trimmed V and J ends, which lost 8 bases and 9 bases, there was a span of 17 bases. The CDR3 has 14 residues. CDR1 LNHNV and CDR2 YYDKDF come from the germline V gene (reference sequence). The CDR3 DNA is TGTGCCACCTCAACCGGGGGGTCGGGTTCACCCCTCCACTTT. It encodes CATSTGGSGSPLHF. Full variable domain (rest looked up from reference TRBV15 and TRBJ1-6): DAMVIQNPRYQVTQFGKPVTLSCSQTLNHNVMYWYQQKSSQAPKLLFHYYDKDFNNEADTPDNFQSRRPNTSFCFLDIRSPGLGDTAMYLCATSTGGSGSPLHFGNGTRLTVT.

The chain uses TRBV13 and TRBJ2-1, with a possible D match to TRBD2 (6 bases). This CDR3 region has 15 residues. V dropped 5 bases and J dropped 8 bases, with 19 bases sitting between them. From germline, CDR1 is PRHDT and CDR2 FYEKMQ (reference sequence). CDR3 in DNA: TGTGCCAGCAGCCTCCGGGACTGGAGGAGTGATGAGCAGTTCTTC. Encoded protein: CASSLRDWRSDEQFF.

The chain recombines TRBV2 with TRBJ2-2; no reliable D call. The CDR3 contains 12 residues. Germline V gene data show CDR1 as SNHLY and CDR2 as FYNNEI. Trimming stripped 7 bases from V and 1 base from J, with 4 bases between. CDR3 sequence: CASIRNTGELFF. As DNA, the CDR3 is TGTGCCAGCATTAGGAACACCGGGGAGCTGTTTTTT.

The chain links TRBV15 to TRBJ1-4, with TRBD1 matching 9 bases. J gave up 7 bases and V 4 bases, and 7 bases lay outside the gene matches. The CDR3 loop spans 15 amino acids. Per germline, CDR1 LNHNV and CDR2 YYDKDF (reference sequence). Written as DNA, the CDR3 is TGTGCCACCAGCATAACAGGGGGCGTGGGTGAAAAACTGTTTTTT. Translation: CATSITGGVGEKLFF. Supplemented by reference TRBV15 and TRBJ1-4, the full variable domain reads DAMVIQNPRYQVTQFGKPVTLSCSQTLNHNVMYWYQQKSSQAPKLLFHYYDKDFNNEADTPDNFQSRRPNTSFCFLDIRSPGLGDTAMYLCATSITGGVGEKLFFGSGTQLSVL.

J is TRBJ1-1 and V is TRBV13; possible D gene TRBD1, 6 bases. The V gene lost 3 bases and the J gene lost 6 bases, with 11 bases spanning the gap. The CDR3 totals 13 residues. Germline lookup yields CDR1 PRHDT and CDR2 FYEKMQ (reference sequence). The CDR3 DNA follows: TGTGCCAGCAGCTTCGTACAGGGCGCTGAAGCTTTCTTT. This encodes CASSFVQGAEAFF.